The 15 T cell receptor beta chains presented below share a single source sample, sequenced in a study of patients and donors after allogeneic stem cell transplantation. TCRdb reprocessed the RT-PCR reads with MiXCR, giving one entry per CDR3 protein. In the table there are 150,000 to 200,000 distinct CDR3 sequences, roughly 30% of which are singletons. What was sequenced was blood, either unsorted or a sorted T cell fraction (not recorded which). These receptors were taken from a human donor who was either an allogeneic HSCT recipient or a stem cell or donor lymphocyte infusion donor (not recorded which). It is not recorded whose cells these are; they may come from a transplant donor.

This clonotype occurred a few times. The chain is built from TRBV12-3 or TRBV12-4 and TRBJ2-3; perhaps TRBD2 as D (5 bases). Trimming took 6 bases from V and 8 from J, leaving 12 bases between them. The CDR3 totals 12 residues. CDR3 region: CASRAEVRTQYF. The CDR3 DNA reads TGTGCCAGCAGGGCGGAGGTGCGTACGCAGTATTTT.

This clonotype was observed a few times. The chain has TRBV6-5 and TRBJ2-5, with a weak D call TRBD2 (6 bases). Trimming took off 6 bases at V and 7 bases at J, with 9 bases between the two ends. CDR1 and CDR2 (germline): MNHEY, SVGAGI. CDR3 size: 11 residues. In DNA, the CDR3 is TGTGCCAGCAGCGACGGGGGGACCCAGTACTTC. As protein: CASSDGGTQYF.

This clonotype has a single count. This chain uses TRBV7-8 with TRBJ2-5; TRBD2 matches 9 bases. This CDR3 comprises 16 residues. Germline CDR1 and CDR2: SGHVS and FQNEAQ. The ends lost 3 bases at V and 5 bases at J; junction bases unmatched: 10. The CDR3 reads CASSLIAGDVWETQYF. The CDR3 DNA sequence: TGTGCCAGCAGCTTGATAGCGGGAGATGTTTGGGAGACCCAGTACTTC.

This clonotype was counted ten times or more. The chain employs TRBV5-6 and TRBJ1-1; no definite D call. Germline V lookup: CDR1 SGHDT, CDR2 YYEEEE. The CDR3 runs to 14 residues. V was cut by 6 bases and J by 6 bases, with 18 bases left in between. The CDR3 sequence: CASTFSLGLSEAFF. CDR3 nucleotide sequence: TGTGCCAGCACATTTAGCCTAGGACTTTCTGAAGCTTTCTTT.

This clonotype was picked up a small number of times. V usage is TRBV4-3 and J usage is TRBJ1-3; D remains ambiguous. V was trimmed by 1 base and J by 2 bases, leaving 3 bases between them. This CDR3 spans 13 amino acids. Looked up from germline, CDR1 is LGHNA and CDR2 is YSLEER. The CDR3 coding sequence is TGCGCCAGCAGCCAAGCGACTGGAAACACCATATATTTT. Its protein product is CASSQATGNTIYF.

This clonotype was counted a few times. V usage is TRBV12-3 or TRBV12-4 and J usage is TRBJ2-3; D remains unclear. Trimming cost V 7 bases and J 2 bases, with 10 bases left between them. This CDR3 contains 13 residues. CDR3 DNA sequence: TGTGCCAGCACGCGTTGGGACACAGATACGCAGTATTTT. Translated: CASTRWDTDTQYF.

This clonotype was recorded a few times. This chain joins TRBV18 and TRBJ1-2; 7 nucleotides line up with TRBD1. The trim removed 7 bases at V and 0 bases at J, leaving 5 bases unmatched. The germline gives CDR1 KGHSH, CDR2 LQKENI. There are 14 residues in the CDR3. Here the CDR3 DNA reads TGTGCCAGCTACGACAGGGACACTAACTATGGCTACACCTTC. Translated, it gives CASYDRDTNYGYTF. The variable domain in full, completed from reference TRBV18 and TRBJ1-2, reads NAGVMQNPRHLVRRRGQEARLRCSPMKGHSHVYWYRQLPEEGLKFMVYLQKENIIDESGMPKERFSAEFPKEGPSILRIQQVVRGDSAAYFCASYDRDTNYGYTFGSGTRLTVV.

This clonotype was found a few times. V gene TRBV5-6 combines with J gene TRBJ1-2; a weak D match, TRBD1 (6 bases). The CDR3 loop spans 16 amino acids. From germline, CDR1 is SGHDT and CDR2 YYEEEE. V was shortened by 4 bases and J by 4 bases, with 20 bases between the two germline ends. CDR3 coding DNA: TGTGCCAGCAGCCCATTCCTTCTACAGGGACCCTATGGCTACACCTTC. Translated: CASSPFLLQGPYGYTF.

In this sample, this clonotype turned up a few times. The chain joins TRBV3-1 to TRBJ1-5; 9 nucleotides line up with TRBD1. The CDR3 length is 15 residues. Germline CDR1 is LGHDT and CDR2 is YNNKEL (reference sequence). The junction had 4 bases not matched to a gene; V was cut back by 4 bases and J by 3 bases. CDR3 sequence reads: CASSLGTGNNQPQHF. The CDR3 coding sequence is TGTGCCAGCAGCCTCGGGACAGGGAACAATCAGCCCCAGCATTTT.

CDR3 coding DNA: TGTGCCAGCAGACCCTGGGAGCCGGGTGGGAACACTGAAGCTTTCTTT. Translating gives CASRPWEPGGNTEAFF. This chain links TRBV28 with TRBJ1-1; D is unclear. Trimming cost V 6 bases and J 1 base, with 18 bases left between them. CDR1 MDHEN and CDR2 SYDVKM come from the germline V gene. The CDR3 contains 16 residues.

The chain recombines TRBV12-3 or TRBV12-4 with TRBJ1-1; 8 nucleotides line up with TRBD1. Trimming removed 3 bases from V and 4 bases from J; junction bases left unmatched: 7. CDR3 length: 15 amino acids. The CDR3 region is CASSFMQGAVTEAFF. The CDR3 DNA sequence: TGTGCCAGCAGTTTTATGCAGGGGGCTGTCACTGAAGCTTTCTTT.

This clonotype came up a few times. The DNA of the CDR3 is TGTGCCAGCAGCCCCCGAAGGGGGAATCAGCCCCAGCATTTT. Its protein product is CASSPRRGNQPQHF. The V call is TRBV7-2, the J call TRBJ1-5; D might be TRBD1 (6 bases). The V end lost 5 bases, the J end lost 4 bases, and 12 bases lay between the germline ends. CDR3 length: 14 amino acids. CDR1 SGHTA and CDR2 FQGNSA come from the germline V gene.

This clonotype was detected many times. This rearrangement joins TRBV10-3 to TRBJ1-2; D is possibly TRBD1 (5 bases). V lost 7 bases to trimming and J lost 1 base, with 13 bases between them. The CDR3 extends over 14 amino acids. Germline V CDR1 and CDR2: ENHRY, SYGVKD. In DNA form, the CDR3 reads TGTGCCATCACCTGGGACGGAGATAACTATGGCTACACCTTC. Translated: CAITWDGDNYGYTF.

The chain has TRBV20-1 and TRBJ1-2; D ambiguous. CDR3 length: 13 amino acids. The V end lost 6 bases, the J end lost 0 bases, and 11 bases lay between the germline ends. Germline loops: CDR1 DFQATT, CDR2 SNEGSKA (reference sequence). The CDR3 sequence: CSATVVSNYGYTF. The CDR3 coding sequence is TGCAGTGCCACGGTTGTCTCTAACTATGGCTACACCTTC.

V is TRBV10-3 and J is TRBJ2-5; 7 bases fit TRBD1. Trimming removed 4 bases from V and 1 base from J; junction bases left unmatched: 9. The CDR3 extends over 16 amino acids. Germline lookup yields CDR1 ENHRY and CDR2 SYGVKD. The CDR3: CAISARDSKSQETQYF. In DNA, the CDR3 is TGTGCCATCAGTGCCCGGGACAGCAAGTCCCAAGAGACCCAGTACTTC.